One and the same sample provided the 6 T cell receptor beta chains below, sequenced in a study of shared clonotypes between healthy human individuals. The method was immunoSEQ multiplex PCR; TCRdb's version includes in-frame clones alone and lacks a portion of them. Of hundreds of thousands of clones listed, more than 75% were seen once; the top ten hold 16%. The sequencing sample was made of memory CD8+ T cells sorted from blood. Subset here: CD45RO+ cells pooled with CCR7-negative TemRA cells. These receptors originate from a man aged 18 to 30 in good health.

This clone was detected once. The chain recombines TRBV2 with TRBJ2-7; D may match TRBD1 or TRBD2 (5 bases each). Germline CDR1 is SNHLY and CDR2 is FYNNEI. The V end lost 9 bases, the J end lost 0 bases, and 12 bases lay between the germline ends. The CDR3 spans 13 residues. The CDR3 coding sequence is TGTGCCAGGGGGGACGGCAGCTCCTACGAGCAGTACTTC. Its translation is CARGDGSSYEQYF.

V usage is TRBV4-2 and J usage is TRBJ2-2; 7 bases agree with TRBD2. This CDR3 is built from 16 residues. Germline V gene data show CDR1 as LGHNA and CDR2 as YNFKEQ. The trim removed 0 bases at V and 6 bases at J, leaving 7 bases unmatched. The CDR3 DNA is TGTGCCAGCAGCCAAGAGGGTGGACTAGTTTCCGGGGAGCTGTTTTTT. This gives the protein CASSQEGGLVSGELFF.

The chain couples TRBV27 to TRBJ2-2, with 10 bases that match TRBD1. The CDR3 contains 17 residues. CDR1 MNHEY and CDR2 SMNVEV come from the germline V gene (reference sequence). With 2 bases clipped from V and 5 bases from J, the junction kept 8 bases outside the gene matches. The CDR3 DNA reads as TGTGCCAGCAGTTTACCACAGGGACAGGGGCGGACCGGGGAGCTGTTTTTT. It is translated as CASSLPQGQGRTGELFF.

The chain has TRBV7-9 and TRBJ2-5; D ambiguous. Germline V gene lookup returns CDR1 SEHNR and CDR2 FQNEAQ (reference sequence). V was cut by 5 bases and J by 2 bases, with 12 bases left in between. This CDR3 is built from 14 residues. Here the CDR3 reads CASSRVGVQETQYF. The CDR3 nucleotides are TGTGCCAGCAGCCGAGTTGGGGTACAAGAGACCCAGTACTTC. The full variable domain, in which reference TRBV7-9 and TRBJ2-5 provide the parts outside the CDR3, is DTGVSQNPRHKITKRGQNVTFRCDPISEHNRLYWYRQTLGQGPEFLTYFQNEAQLEKSRLLSDRFSAERPKGSFSTLEIQRTEQGDSAMYLCASSRVGVQETQYFGPGTRLLVL.

V and J are TRBV2 and TRBJ2-1, with TRBD2 matching over 11 bases. V gave up 2 bases and J gave up 4 bases; unmatched junction bases: 4. This CDR3 contains 16 residues. Germline assignment: CDR1 SNHLY and CDR2 FYNNEI. CDR3: CASSESIAGGYNEQFF. CDR3 in DNA: TGTGCCAGCAGTGAATCTATAGCGGGAGGGTACAATGAGCAGTTCTTC. Full variable domain (remainder filled in from reference TRBV2 and TRBJ2-1): EPEVTQTPSHQVTQMGQEVILRCVPISNHLYFYWYRQILGQKVEFLVSFYNNEISEKSEIFDDQFSVERPDGSNFTLKIRSTKLEDSAMYFCASSESIAGGYNEQFFGPGTRLTVL.

The CDR3: CASSNLGNDYGYTF. The CDR3 bases are TGTGCCAGCAGCAATTTGGGGAACGACTATGGCTACACCTTC. The chain is built from TRBV7-9 and TRBJ1-2, with D unclear. Germline V gene lookup returns CDR1 SEHNR and CDR2 FQNEAQ (reference sequence). The CDR3 runs 14 residues. V lost 5 bases and J lost 3, with 13 bases in between.